This T cell receptor (beta chain) is from a study of CD8 T cells in ankylosing spondylitis. Study observations and caveats: Significantly higher representation of disease-linked clones was reported for matched ankylosing spondylitis synovial fluid.

Germline assignment: CDR1 MGHRA and CDR2 YSYEKL. This CDR3 has 14 residues. V was clipped by 2 bases and J by 5 bases, with 10 bases between them. TCRdb passed the 5' RACE reads through MiXCR, listing each CDR3 protein once. The data contain approximately 190,000 distinct CDR3 sequences, over 10% of them seen just once; the ten biggest clones take up 8% to 13%. This clonotype was observed at least ten times. Its antigen is unidentified. The rearrangement uses TRBV4-1 and TRBJ2-1; D unclear. Sequencing input: blood, either unsorted or a sorted T cell fraction (not recorded which). The clonotype was recovered from a female donor with ankylosing spondylitis or in good health (not recorded which). CDR3 sequence (DNA): TGCGCCAGCAGCCAAATTTCTAAAAACAATGAGCAGTTCTTC. Translated, it gives CASSQISKNNEQFF.